This is a list of T cell receptor beta chains from one sample in a study of control samples from healthy donors and cancer patients. Profiling relied on immunoSEQ multiplex PCR, and the TCRdb table lists in-frame clones only, not all of them. The sample comprises approximately 230,000 clones, over 75% of which are singletons, and about an eighth rests with the top ten. Sequencing was done on a sample of PBMCs. Source of these receptors: a woman aged 55 to 70 with lung cancer. Both conserved end residues are part of each CDR3. Fields, in order: J gene, clone size, D gene, V gene, CDR3 DNA, CDR3 protein. A D gene is named only where the DNA matches it firmly. Part of the rows lack a size; the others show once, few, many or a class for expanded clones.

>TRBJ1-1|.|.|TRBV2
TGTGCCAGCAGGTCTGAGGGCACTGAAGCTTTCTTT
CASRSEGTEAFF
>TRBJ2-7|.|.|TRBV11-2
TGTGCCAGCAGCCCGCAGGGGCTGGGGGAGCAGTACTTC
CASSPQGLGEQYF
>TRBJ1-6|.|.|TRBV5-5
TGTGCCAGCAGCTCCGGGACGAATAATTCACCCCTCCACTTT
CASSSGTNNSPLHF
>TRBJ2-5|.|.|TRBV11-2
TGTGCCAGCAGCTTAGAGCACCTAGAGACCCAGTACTTC
CASSLEHLETQYF
>TRBJ1-1|.|TRBD1|TRBV6-5
TGTGCCAGCAACCCATACGGGACAGGGGGCACTGAAGCTTTCTTT
CASNPYGTGGTEAFF
>TRBJ2-1|few|TRBD2|TRBV9
TGTGCCAGCAGCGTAGGAGCGGGAGGGGGAAATGAGCAGTTCTTC
CASSVGAGGGNEQFF
>TRBJ1-4|.|.|TRBV6-5
TGTGCCAGTCTCCTTCGCCGGGCAACTAATGAAAAACTGTTTTTT
CASLLRRATNEKLFF
>TRBJ2-7|few|.|TRBV6-5
TGTGCCAGCCAACAAAGCTCCTACGAGCAGTACTTC
CASQQSSYEQYF
>TRBJ1-3|.|.|TRBV7-2
TGTGCCAGCAGCCTCCTAGGGGGGCCCAGCTCTGGAAACACCATATATTTT
CASSLLGGPSSGNTIYF
>TRBJ1-3|.|TRBD1|TRBV5-4
TGTGCCAGCAGCTCCGGGACAGGGGGCGCGAGGGGAAACACCATATATTTT
CASSSGTGGARGNTIYF
>TRBJ1-4|.|.|TRBV15
TGTGCCACCAGCAGATCATCCAGGGACACCGAAAAACTGTTTTTT
CATSRSSRDTEKLFF
>TRBJ1-5|.|TRBD1|TRBV2
TGTGCCACCACAGGGGAAATCGGTCAGCCCCAGCATTTT
CATTGEIGQPQHF
>TRBJ2-2|.|.|TRBV29-1
TGCAGCGTTGACCGGGAGAACACCGGGGAGCTGTTTTTT
CSVDRENTGELFF
>TRBJ2-7|.|.|TRBV11-2
TGTGCCAGCAGACAACCGGGTCTAAGCTCCTACGAGCAGTACTTC
CASRQPGLSSYEQYF
>TRBJ1-2|.|TRBD1|TRBV4-1
TGCGCCAGCAGCCAGGGACAGGGACGGGGCTACACCTTC
CASSQGQGRGYTF
>TRBJ2-3|.|TRBD2|TRBV9
TGTGCCAGCAGCGCCTCCCCCTTTGGGACTAGCGGGACTTCGGATACGCAGTATTTT
CASSASPFGTSGTSDTQYF
>TRBJ2-7|once|TRBD2|TRBV5-1
TGCGCCAGCAGCTCCTCGACTAGCGGGAGCGCCCACGAGCAGTACTTC
CASSSSTSGSAHEQYF
>TRBJ2-3|few|.|TRBV5-1
TGCGCCAGCAGCTTGGAATCGGGGACAGATACGCAGTATTTT
CASSLESGTDTQYF
>TRBJ2-5|.|.|TRBV5-4
TGTGCCAGCAGCCCACCTCGGAGCGGAGGGGGGGAAGAGACCCAGTACTTC
CASSPPRSGGGEETQYF
>TRBJ1-5|.|TRBD1|TRBV2
TGTGCCAGCAGTGATTGGGAGGGGGCAGGGCAGCCCCAGCATTTT
CASSDWEGAGQPQHF
>TRBJ2-7|.|.|TRBV19
TGTGCCAGTAGTATCAGCCATTGGCGATACGAGCAGTACTTC
CASSISHWRYEQYF
>TRBJ2-7|.|.|TRBV6-2/TRBV6-3
TGTGCCAGCAGTTACTCTGGGAATCGGGCCTACGAGCAGTACTTC
CASSYSGNRAYEQYF
>TRBJ1-1|.|.|TRBV6-1
TGTGCCAGCAGAGAAGAGGGCACGGCTGAAGCTTTCTTT
CASREEGTAEAFF
>TRBJ1-5|.|.|TRBV18
TGTGCCAGCTCACCGGTTGTATCAGGAGATCAGCCCCAGCATTTT
CASSPVVSGDQPQHF
>TRBJ2-4|.|.|TRBV7-9
TGTGCCAGCAGCTTAACAGCAGCAGAAAACATTCAGTACTTC
CASSLTAAENIQYF
>TRBJ1-1|.|.|TRBV3-1/TRBV3-2
TGTGCCAGCAGCTTTAGGGGCGCTGAAGCTTTCTTT
CASSFRGAEAFF
>TRBJ1-5|.|.|TRBV19
TGTGCCAGTAGTATTTTGGAGGGGTATAGCAATCAGCCCCAGCATTTT
CASSILEGYSNQPQHF
>TRBJ2-1|.|.|TRBV2
TGTGCCAGCAGGGACAGAACTTCCTACAATGAGCAGTTCTTC
CASRDRTSYNEQFF
>TRBJ2-3|once|TRBD2|TRBV5-6
TGTGCCAGCAACCCACTAGCGGGGGACACAGATACGCAGTATTTT
CASNPLAGDTDTQYF
>TRBJ1-1|.|.|TRBV3-1/TRBV3-2
TGTGCCAGCAGCCCCGCGGTGGGGCGTTCAGCCTTGGGCGCTGAAGCTTTCTTT
CASSPAVGRSALGAEAFF
>TRBJ2-1|once|TRBD2|TRBV15
TGTGCCACCAGTGCACACGGGACTAGCGGCTACAATGAGCAGTTCTTC
CATSAHGTSGYNEQFF
>TRBJ2-1|.|TRBD2|TRBV30
TGTGCCTGGAGGACTAGCGGGAACAATGAGCAGTTCTTC
CAWRTSGNNEQFF
>TRBJ2-3|.|.|TRBV19
TGTGCCAGTAGTAAGATGGCCCGCACAGATACGCAGTATTTT
CASSKMARTDTQYF
>TRBJ2-1|.|.|TRBV20-1
TGCAGTGCTTCCGGGACTTCAGAGCAGTTCTTC
CSASGTSEQFF
>TRBJ1-2|.|.|TRBV28
TGTGCCAGCAGAAGCGGGGGCTCGAAGGGCTACACCTTC
CASRSGGSKGYTF
>TRBJ2-3|.|.|TRBV21-1
TGTGCCAGCAGCAACCTCCGACAGGGAGCCGCCCAGGAGAAAACAGATACGCAGTATTTT
CASSNLRQGAAQEKTDTQYF
>TRBJ1-6|.|.|TRBV7-2
TGTGCCAGCAGCTTCCAGGGGCGAGGTAATTCACCCCTCCACTTT
CASSFQGRGNSPLHF
>TRBJ1-5|.|.|TRBV16
TGTGCCAGCAGCCAGGGGGGAGTCCGGAATCAGCCCCAGCATTTT
CASSQGGVRNQPQHF
>TRBJ2-1|once|.|TRBV18
TGTGCCAGCTCACCACAGAGCAGGACGAATGAGCAGTTCTTC
CASSPQSRTNEQFF
>TRBJ1-1|.|.|TRBV7-3
TGTGCCAGCAGATCATCGAACACTGAAGCTTTCTTT
CASRSSNTEAFF
>TRBJ1-5|few|.|TRBV6-1
TGTGCCAGCAGTGAAGCGGTAGGGCAGCCCCAGCATTTT
CASSEAVGQPQHF
>TRBJ1-2|.|.|TRBV29-1
TGCAGCGTTGAAGACGGCAGAATCTACGGCTACACCTTC
CSVEDGRIYGYTF
>TRBJ1-4|once|.|TRBV5-1
TGCGCCAGCAGCACCCGGGACCCCTTTGAAAAACTGTTTTTT
CASSTRDPFEKLFF
>TRBJ2-7|.|TRBD2|TRBV6-5
TGTGCCAGCGACCTCCTAGCGGGAGGGTCGGGCGAGTACTTC
CASDLLAGGSGEYF
>TRBJ2-3|.|.|TRBV28
TGTGCCAGCAGACCCCCACCGGGGGTTGGAACAGATACGCAGTATTTT
CASRPPPGVGTDTQYF
>TRBJ1-6|.|.|TRBV19
TGTGCCAGTAGTATTGGTACAGGGACTAATAATTCACCCCTCCACTTT
CASSIGTGTNNSPLHF
>TRBJ1-5|few|.|TRBV20-1
TGCAGTGCTAGGGGATCCCTCCGGACGCATTTT
CSARGSLRTHF
>TRBJ2-7|.|.|TRBV3-1/TRBV3-2
TGTGCCAGCAGCCCACAAGAGTCCTACGAGCAGTACTTC
CASSPQESYEQYF
>TRBJ2-7|.|.|TRBV5-4
TGTGCCAGCAGCTTCTCTTCTGATAGGGGTCGGGAGCAGTACTTC
CASSFSSDRGREQYF
>TRBJ1-1|.|.|TRBV18
TGTGCCAGCTCACCCCAGGGTCGGAGCACTGAAGCTTTCTTT
CASSPQGRSTEAFF
>TRBJ2-5|.|.|TRBV5-5
TGTGCCAGCAGCTGGAACGCCTGGGAGACCCAGTACTTC
CASSWNAWETQYF
>TRBJ1-3|.|.|TRBV2
TGTGCCAGCACCCTGGACTCTGGAAACACCATATATTTT
CASTLDSGNTIYF
>TRBJ2-1|few|.|TRBV3-1/TRBV3-2
TGTGCCAGCAGCCTGACAAGAAGGATAGGCCCCGGGAGATACAATGAGCAGTTCTTC
CASSLTRRIGPGRYNEQFF
>TRBJ1-2|.|.|TRBV6-5
TGTGCCAGCAGTTTAAGGACGGGAGCGGTCTATGGCTACACCTTC
CASSLRTGAVYGYTF
>TRBJ2-1|few|TRBD2|TRBV10-3
TGTGCCATCAGTGAGTCCGGGACTAGCGGTAACAATGAGCAGTTCTTC
CAISESGTSGNNEQFF
>TRBJ2-7|.|.|TRBV7-7
TGTGCTAGCAGCCAAGCGAACGGGGCGGGGTACGAGCAGTACTTC
CASSQANGAGYEQYF
>TRBJ1-2|.|.|TRBV19
TGTGCCACTTCGGACGGTCACTATGGCTACACCTTC
CATSDGHYGYTF
>TRBJ1-6|.|.|TRBV5-3
TGTGCCAGAAGCTTTTTACGGAACAAGGGGGGTAATTCACCCCTCCACTTT
CARSFLRNKGGNSPLHF
>TRBJ1-2|.|.|TRBV12-3/TRBV12-4
TGTGCCAGCAGTTCCACCAACTATGGCTACACCTTC
CASSSTNYGYTF
>TRBJ2-7|.|TRBD2|TRBV30
TGTGCCTGGAGTTCCTTGGGTAGCGGGATGCAGTACTTC
CAWSSLGSGMQYF